A selection of T cell receptor beta chains follows, all from one sample in a study of T cell responses to AZD1222 COVID-19 vaccine. The repertoire was sequenced with immunoSEQ multiplex PCR; TCRdb's copy has only in-frame clones and lacks some. Of more than 100,000 clones listed, about nine tenths are singletons. Here the sequenced sample was peripheral blood, taken on day 0 of AZD1222 vaccination. Receptors originate from an adult in good health. CDR3s include the opening cysteine and the closing phenylalanine or tryptophan. D genes are given only for firm matches. Size values are once, few and many counts, or a class for expanded clones, and some rows have none.

V	J	D	size	length	DNA	CDR3
TRBV30	TRBJ2-2	TRBD1	NA	14	TGTGCCTGGAGTGCGACAGGGGTAACCGGGGAGCTGTTTTTT	CAWSATGVTGELFF
TRBV28	TRBJ1-3	NA	NA	14	TGTGCCAGCAGTTTATCGGGGCCCGGAAACACCATATATTTT	CASSLSGPGNTIYF
TRBV6-6	TRBJ1-2	NA	NA	11	TGTGCCAGCAGTTACTCGAGCGGCTACACCTTC	CASSYSSGYTF
TRBV18	TRBJ1-2	TRBD1	NA	15	TGTGCCAGCTCCCAACAGGGGGTAGGGGCCTATGGCTACACCTTC	CASSQQGVGAYGYTF
TRBV28	TRBJ1-6	NA	NA	15	TGTGCCAGCAGGGAAAATACAGGGCCGAATTCACCCCTCCACTTT	CASRENTGPNSPLHF
TRBV19	TRBJ1-5	TRBD1	NA	15	TGTGCCAGTAGTCACCGGACAGGAGGCAATCAGCCCCAGCATTTT	CASSHRTGGNQPQHF
TRBV7-8	TRBJ2-7	NA	NA	14	TGTGCCAGCGTCCCGACTCGGGTCCACTACGAGCAGTACTTC	CASVPTRVHYEQYF
TRBV6-5	TRBJ1-5	TRBD1	NA	14	TGTGCCAGCAGATGGGGACAGGTCGATCAGCCCCAGCATTTT	CASRWGQVDQPQHF
TRBV10-2	TRBJ2-6	NA	NA	18	TGCGCCAGCAGTGAGGGGCAGGGACTTTTCTCTGGGGCCAACGTCCTGACTTTC	CASSEGQGLFSGANVLTF
TRBV24-1	TRBJ1-5	TRBD1	NA	15	TGTGCCACCAGTGACTCAGGGGGAGTCAATCAGCCCCAGCATTTT	CATSDSGGVNQPQHF
TRBV19	TRBJ1-2	TRBD1	NA	14	TGTGCCAGCACGCAGACAGGGGAAGGATATGGCTACACCTTC	CASTQTGEGYGYTF
TRBV5-4	TRBJ2-1	TRBD2	NA	15	TGTGCCACCAACCGTAAGACTAGCGGCAACAATGAGCAGTTCTTC	CATNRKTSGNNEQFF
TRBV5-1	TRBJ2-3	TRBD1	NA	18	TGCGCCAGCAGCTTGTGGGGGGGGACAGGGACCCTCACAGATACGCAGTATTTT	CASSLWGGTGTLTDTQYF
TRBV10-1	TRBJ1-1	TRBD1	NA	13	TGCGCCAGCAGAGGGACAGGGGAAACTGAAGCTTTCTTT	CASRGTGETEAFF
TRBV5-1	TRBJ1-1	NA	NA	15	TGCGCCAGCAGCTCTGGCGGCAGGGACGGGACTGAAGCTTTCTTT	CASSSGGRDGTEAFF
TRBV3-1/TRBV3-2	TRBJ2-3	NA	once	11	TGTGCCAGCGGGCCACTGGGTACGCAGTATTTT	CASGPLGTQYF
TRBV11-3	TRBJ2-2	NA	NA	14	TGTGCCAGCAGCCCAAATAGGGTCACCGGGGAGCTGTTTTTT	CASSPNRVTGELFF
TRBV11-3	TRBJ1-1	NA	NA	12	TGTGCCAGCAGCCACAGTAACACTGAAGCTTTCTTT	CASSHSNTEAFF
TRBV2	TRBJ1-6	TRBD1	NA	15	TGTGCCAGCAGTGGGTGGACAGGGGGAAATTCACCCCTCCACTTT	CASSGWTGGNSPLHF
TRBV28	TRBJ2-7	NA	once	12	TGTGCCAGCAGTTTGTCCCGTCAGGGGCAGTACTTC	CASSLSRQGQYF
TRBV4-1	TRBJ2-2	TRBD1	NA	16	TGCGCCAGCAGCCAAGAGGGGACAGCCTTTACCGGGGAGCTGTTTTTT	CASSQEGTAFTGELFF
TRBV12-3/TRBV12-4	TRBJ1-2	NA	NA	11	TGTGCCAGCGGAGGTAACTATGGCTACACCTTC	CASGGNYGYTF
TRBV6-1	TRBJ1-6	TRBD1	NA	19	TGTGCCAGCAGTGAAGAGGTACAAACCGACAGGGTGGGTAATTCACCCCTCCACTTT	CASSEEVQTDRVGNSPLHF
TRBV25-1	TRBJ1-1	NA	NA	12	TGTGCCTCCCGGGACGCCAACACTGAAGCTTTCTTT	CASRDANTEAFF
TRBV28	TRBJ1-5	TRBD1	NA	13	TGTGCCAGCACCCGGGACAGGGTTCAGCCCCAGCATTTT	CASTRDRVQPQHF
TRBV5-4	TRBJ2-7	NA	once	13	TGTGCCAGCAGCCCACCGACTAGTTTCGAGCAGTACTTC	CASSPPTSFEQYF
TRBV11-2	TRBJ1-6	NA	NA	11	TGTGCCAGCAGCTTAGGAGGACCCCTCCACTTT	CASSLGGPLHF
TRBV10-2	TRBJ2-3	NA	once	14	TGCGCCAGCACAGGGCTTTCTAGCACAGATACGCAGTATTTT	CASTGLSSTDTQYF
TRBV5-4	TRBJ2-3	TRBD2	NA	16	TGTGCCAGCAGCCTGGAGGCGGGAGGGGGTGGAGATACGCAGTATTTT	CASSLEAGGGGDTQYF
TRBV29-1	TRBJ2-5	NA	NA	12	TGCAGCGCAGAGACCGGCCTCGAGACCCAGTACTTC	CSAETGLETQYF
TRBV3-1/TRBV3-2	TRBJ2-1	TRBD2	NA	17	TGTGCCAGCAGCCTCCGGACTAGCGGGAGTTTCTACAATGAGCAGTTCTTC	CASSLRTSGSFYNEQFF
TRBV19	TRBJ1-1	NA	NA	14	TGTGCCAGTAGTATCAGCTACATGAACACTGAAGCTTTCTTT	CASSISYMNTEAFF
TRBV24-1	TRBJ2-2	NA	NA	15	TGTGCCACCAGTGATAGGGAAGGGTACACCGGGGAGCTGTTTTTT	CATSDREGYTGELFF
TRBV9	TRBJ2-1	TRBD2	few	14	TGTGCCAGCAGCGCCTCAGGACTAGTCAATGAGCAGTTCTTC	CASSASGLVNEQFF
TRBV5-1	TRBJ2-3	TRBD2	NA	17	TGCGCCAGCAGCCAACCGATGACTAGCAGTCACACAGATACGCAGTATTTT	CASSQPMTSSHTDTQYF
TRBV6-5	TRBJ2-7	NA	NA	11	TGTGCCAGCCGGGCCTTTTACGAGCAGTACTTC	CASRAFYEQYF
TRBV7-3	TRBJ1-6	TRBD1	once	14	TGTGCCAGCAGCCTAGGACAGGGAGTTTCACCCCTCCACTTT	CASSLGQGVSPLHF
TRBV5-1	TRBJ2-3	TRBD2	few	14	TGCGCCAGCAGCGGAGCGGGAGGGCCAGATACGCAGTATTTT	CASSGAGGPDTQYF
TRBV7-8	TRBJ2-5	NA	once	12	TGTGCCAGCAGCGACGGGGGAGAGACCCAGTACTTC	CASSDGGETQYF
TRBV7-9	TRBJ1-3	NA	NA	13	TGTGCCAGCAGGCGCCCCTCTGGAAACACCATATATTTT	CASRRPSGNTIYF
TRBV14	TRBJ1-4	NA	NA	16	TGTGCCAGCAGCCGTAATCTACAGAGGACTAATGAAAAACTGTTTTTT	CASSRNLQRTNEKLFF
TRBV5-1	TRBJ2-7	NA	NA	14	TGCGCCAGCAGCCCTGGGACGGTTGGCTACGAGCAGTACTTC	CASSPGTVGYEQYF
TRBV3-1/TRBV3-2	TRBJ1-6	TRBD1	once	14	TGTGCCAGCAGGGCGGACAGGGGACTTTCAACCCTCCACTTT	CASRADRGLSTLHF
TRBV20-1	TRBJ2-5	NA	NA	11	TGCAGTGCAGGAGTGGGGGGGACCCAGTACTTC	CSAGVGGTQYF
TRBV7-6	TRBJ2-7	TRBD2	NA	15	TGTGCCAGCAGCCGTGGACTAGCGACCACTTACGAGCAGTACTTC	CASSRGLATTYEQYF